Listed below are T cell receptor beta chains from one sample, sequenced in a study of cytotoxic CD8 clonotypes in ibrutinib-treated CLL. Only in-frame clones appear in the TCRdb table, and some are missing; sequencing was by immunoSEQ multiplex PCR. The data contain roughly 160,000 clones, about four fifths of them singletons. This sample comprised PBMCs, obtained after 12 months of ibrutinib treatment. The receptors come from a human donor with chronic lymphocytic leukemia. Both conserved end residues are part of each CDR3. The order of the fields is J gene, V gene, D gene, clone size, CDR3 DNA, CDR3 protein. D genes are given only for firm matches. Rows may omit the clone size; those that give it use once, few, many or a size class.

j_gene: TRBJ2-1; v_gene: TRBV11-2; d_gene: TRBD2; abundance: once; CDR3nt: TGTGCCAGCAGCTTAACAAGTACGGGACTAGCGGGAGGTAATGAGCAGTTCTTC; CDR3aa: CASSLTSTGLAGGNEQFF
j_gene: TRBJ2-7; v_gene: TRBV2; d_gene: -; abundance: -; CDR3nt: TGTGCCAGCAGTGGTCTGTACGAGCAGTACTTC; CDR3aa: CASSGLYEQYF
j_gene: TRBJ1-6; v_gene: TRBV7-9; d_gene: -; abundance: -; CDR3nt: TGTGCCAGCAAGGTAGAGCTAGACCGGGGCTCCTATAATTCACCCCTCCACTTT; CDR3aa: CASKVELDRGSYNSPLHF
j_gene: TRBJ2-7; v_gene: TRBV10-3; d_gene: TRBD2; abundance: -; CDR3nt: TGTGCCATCAGGGCTCGGCGGGAGGACTACGAGCAGTACTTC; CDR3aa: CAIRARREDYEQYF
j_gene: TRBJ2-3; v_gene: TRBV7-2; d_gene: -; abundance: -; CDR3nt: TGTGCCAGCAGCCCTAGGGTAAATACGCAGTATTTT; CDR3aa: CASSPRVNTQYF
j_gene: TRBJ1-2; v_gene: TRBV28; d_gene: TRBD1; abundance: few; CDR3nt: TGTGCCAGCGGTGGGGGACAGGGCTATGGCTACACCTTC; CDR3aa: CASGGGQGYGYTF
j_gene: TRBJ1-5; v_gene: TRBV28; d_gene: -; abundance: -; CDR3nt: TGTGCCAGCGGGACCGTAAAAAGCAATCAGCCCCAGCATTTT; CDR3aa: CASGTVKSNQPQHF
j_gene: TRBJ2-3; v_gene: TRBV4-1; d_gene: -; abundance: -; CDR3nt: TGCGCCAGCAGCCAAGATTTTCGGGGGGCGTTGGATACGCAGTATTTT; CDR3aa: CASSQDFRGALDTQYF
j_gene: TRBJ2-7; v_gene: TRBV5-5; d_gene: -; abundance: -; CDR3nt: TGTGCCAGCAGCTCGCGGACAGCAACCTACGAGCAGTGCTTC; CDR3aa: CASSSRTATYEQCF
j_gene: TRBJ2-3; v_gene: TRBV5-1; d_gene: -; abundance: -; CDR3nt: TGCGCCAGCATGTTAGCGAATCCAGTGGCAGATACGCAGTATTTT; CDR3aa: CASMLANPVADTQYF
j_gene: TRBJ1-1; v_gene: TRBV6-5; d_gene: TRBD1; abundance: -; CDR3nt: TGTGCCAGCAGTTACTCGTTATCAGGGGGAAAGAGTGAAGCTTTCTTT; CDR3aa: CASSYSLSGGKSEAFF
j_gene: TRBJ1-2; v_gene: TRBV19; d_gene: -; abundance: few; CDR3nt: TGTGCCAGTACTTCGATAGGGGCCTTGGGGTATGGCTACACCTTC; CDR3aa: CASTSIGALGYGYTF
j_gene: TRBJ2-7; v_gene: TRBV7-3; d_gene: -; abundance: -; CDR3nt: TGTGCCAGCAGCTTAGATCTGAGTTCCGAGCAGTACTTC; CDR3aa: CASSLDLSSEQYF
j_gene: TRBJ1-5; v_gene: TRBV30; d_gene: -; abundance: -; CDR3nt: TGTGCCTGGAGTGCGGGGGTGAGCAATCAGCCCCAGCATTTT; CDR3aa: CAWSAGVSNQPQHF
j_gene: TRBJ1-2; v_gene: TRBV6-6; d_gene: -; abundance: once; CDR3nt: TGTGCCAGCAGTCGGGCGGGGTACACCTTC; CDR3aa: CASSRAGYTF